One sample yielded the 25 T cell receptor beta chains listed below, sequenced in a study of response to subunit inactivated influenza vaccine. MiXCR, applied by TCRdb to the RT-PCR reads, yields one record per CDR3 protein. This table holds a few hundred thousand distinct CDR3 sequences, 21% found once. Sequences were derived from PBMCs from blood, sampled less than 22 months after vaccination. These receptor sequences come from a man aged 50-75 years who received an inactivated influenza vaccine.

This clonotype was recorded a few times. The chain combines TRBV7-6 with TRBJ2-7; D not resolved. The V end was cut by 0 bases, the J end by 5 bases, with 11 bases between. Germline CDR1 is SGHVS and CDR2 is FNYEAQ. CDR3 length equals 14 residues. The CDR3 sequence: CASSLAVGTNEQYF. In nucleotides, the CDR3 is TGTGCCAGCAGCTTAGCGGTCGGCACGAACGAGCAGTACTTC. Full variable domain (outside the CDR3, taken from reference TRBV7-6 and TRBJ2-7): GAGVSQSPRYKVTKRGQDVALRCDPISGHVSLYWYRQALGQGPEFLTYFNYEAQQDKSGLPNDRFSAERPEGSISTLTIQRTEQRDSAMYRCASSLAVGTNEQYFGPGTRLTVT.

V and J are TRBV6-2 or TRBV6-3 and TRBJ1-6; D unresolved. The CDR3 is 14 amino acids. Germline CDR1 MNHEY, CDR2 SVGEGT. Trimming removed 5 bases at V and 6 bases at J, with 11 bases between. The CDR3 nucleotides are TGTGCCAGCAGTCCGGGTGGTGGTAATTCACCCCTCCACTTT. This translates into CASSPGGGNSPLHF.

This clonotype was picked up a small number of times. The rearrangement links TRBV29-1 to TRBJ1-1; D is ambiguous. Trimming removed 7 bases at V and 4 bases at J, with 7 bases between. Germline-derived CDR1 and CDR2 are SQVTM and ANQGSEA. The CDR3 contains 10 residues. The chain's CDR3 is CSAVITEAFF. CDR3 in DNA: TGCAGCGCCGTGATCACTGAAGCTTTCTTT.

This clonotype was recorded a few times. J is TRBJ2-7 and V is TRBV12-3 or TRBV12-4; TRBD2 matches at 11 bases. The CDR3 loop spans 14 amino acids. V lost 6 bases and J lost 6; bases outside the gene matches: 7. This CDR3 is CASSSYSGGVEQYF. The CDR3 bases are TGTGCCAGCAGCTCATATAGCGGGGGGGTCGAGCAGTACTTC.

The chain employs TRBV6-5 and TRBJ2-1; TRBD2 agrees at 10 bases. Germline V gene data show CDR1 as MNHEY and CDR2 as SVGAGI. V lost 1 base and J lost 9; bases outside the gene matches: 6. The CDR3 is 15 residues long. CDR3 amino acids: CASSYLASGSTEQFF. In DNA, the CDR3 is TGTGCCAGCAGTTACTTGGCTAGCGGGAGTACTGAGCAGTTCTTC.

This clonotype has only a few counts. The chain joins TRBV5-6 to TRBJ1-2; TRBD1 aligns across 9 bases. Trimming cost V 3 bases and J 0 bases; bases outside gene matches: 6. The germline CDR1 and CDR2 sequences are SGHDT and YYEEEE. CDR3 length: 16 residues. The CDR3 DNA is TGTGCCAGCAGCTCCGGGACAGGGTACCCTAACTATGGCTACACCTTC. It yields the protein CASSSGTGYPNYGYTF. The complete variable domain, with remaining parts taken from reference TRBV5-6 and TRBJ1-2, reads DAGVTQSPTHLIKTRGQQVTLRCSPKSGHDTVSWYQQALGQGPQFIFQYYEEEERQRGNFPDRFSGHQFPNYSSELNVNALLLGDSALYLCASSSGTGYPNYGYTFGSGTRLTVV.

This sequence joins TRBV23-1 and TRBJ2-7; TRBD1 might be the D (6 bases). TRBV23-1 is known as an ORF, though its function is uncertain. V dropped 3 bases and J dropped 0 bases, with 21 bases sitting between them. The CDR3 extends over 18 amino acids. This CDR3 reads CASSHVRTGQRPSYEQYF. The DNA of the CDR3 is TGCGCCAGCAGTCACGTACGAACCGGACAGCGACCCTCCTACGAGCAGTACTTC.

The chain carries TRBV11-1 and TRBJ2-3; 8 bases are a match to TRBD2. The germline CDR1 and CDR2 sequences are SGHAT and FQDESV (reference sequence). The V segment lost 5 bases and the J segment 5 bases; nucleotides outside the gene matches: 21. The CDR3 consists of 19 residues. CDR3 sequence: CASSPRGFSGRRWGDTQYF. CDR3 in DNA: TGTGCCAGCAGCCCCCGCGGGTTCAGCGGGAGACGCTGGGGAGATACGCAGTATTTT.

This clonotype turned up a few times. J is TRBJ1-5 and V is TRBV4-3; D ambiguous. The germline V gene has CDR1 LGHNA and CDR2 YSLEER. Trimming removed 1 base at V and 7 bases at J, with 8 bases between. The CDR3 is 13 residues long. Here the CDR3 DNA reads TGCGCCAGCAGCCAAGGATTTCTGCAGCCCCAGCATTTT. Protein sequence: CASSQGFLQPQHF.

This chain uses TRBV6-1 with TRBJ2-4, with D uncertain. This CDR3 has 14 amino acids. Germline V lookup: CDR1 MNHNS, CDR2 SASEGT. The V and J ends lost 6 bases and 4 bases respectively, with 13 bases between them. The CDR3 is CASSKQSAKNIQYF. CDR3 coding DNA: TGTGCCAGCAGCAAACAGAGCGCAAAAAACATTCAGTACTTC.

This clonotype appeared a few times. The J gene is TRBJ1-1, the V gene TRBV12-3 or TRBV12-4; TRBD1 agrees at 8 bases. The junction had 9 bases not matched to a gene; V was cut back by 8 bases and J by 4 bases. CDR3 length equals 14 residues. Here the CDR3 DNA reads TGTGCCAGCGGGGGGACAGGAGTTGCCACTGAAGCTTTCTTT. Translated: CASGGTGVATEAFF.

The chain combines TRBV6-2 or TRBV6-3 with TRBJ2-3; TRBD2 matches 7 bases. The CDR3 spans 14 residues. Germline V CDR1 and CDR2: MNHEY, SVGEGT. V gave up 6 bases and J gave up 4 bases; unmatched junction bases: 7. As DNA, the CDR3 is TGTGCCAGCAGACCCCGGGACTACCCAGATACGCAGTATTTT. It encodes CASRPRDYPDTQYF.

This clonotype was seen a few times. This rearrangement joins TRBV20-1 to TRBJ2-7; D call uncertain. Germline assignment: CDR1 DFQATT and CDR2 SNEGSKA (reference sequence). V gave up 1 base and J gave up 6 bases, with 13 bases separating them. The CDR3 is 13 residues long. CDR3 protein: CSARGGPSIEQYF. The CDR3 bases are TGCAGTGCTAGAGGAGGCCCATCCATCGAGCAGTACTTC.

This clonotype was recorded at least ten times. The V call is TRBV6-5, the J call TRBJ1-3; D is unresolved. The V and J ends lost 0 bases and 2 bases respectively, with 8 bases between them. Germline CDR1 reads MNHEY; CDR2 reads SVGAGI. CDR3 size: 15 residues. The CDR3 protein is CASSYSSRAGNTIYF. CDR3 bases: TGTGCCAGCAGTTACTCGTCAAGGGCTGGAAACACCATATATTTT.

This clonotype was counted a few times. This chain joins TRBV4-1 and TRBJ2-7; weak D call: TRBD1 (6 bases). V shed 1 base and J shed 1 base, with 14 bases lying between them. CDR3 size: 16 residues. Germline CDR1 is MGHRA and CDR2 is YSYEKL. CDR3 sequence reads: CASSQVSAGASYEQYF. CDR3 nucleotide sequence: TGCGCCAGCAGCCAAGTCTCGGCAGGGGCTTCCTACGAGCAGTACTTC.

This clonotype was observed a few times. The V call is TRBV27, the J call TRBJ1-2, with a weak D call TRBD1 (5 bases). Trimming pared 8 bases from V and 2 bases from J, leaving 15 bases between. Germline V gene sequence: CDR1 MNHEY, CDR2 SMNVEV (reference sequence). The CDR3 runs 14 residues. The DNA of the CDR3 is TGTGCCAGCGTGAAGGGGCGACAAAACTATGGCTACACCTTC. It encodes CASVKGRQNYGYTF.

The chain employs TRBV20-1 and TRBJ2-7; TRBD2 matches 10 bases. Germline V gene data show CDR1 as DFQATT and CDR2 as SNEGSKA (reference sequence). The CDR3 extends over 13 amino acids. The junction had 6 bases not matched to a gene; V was cut back by 3 bases and J by 7 bases. CDR3 protein: CSARVPLAGEQYF. The CDR3 region has the DNA TGCAGTGCTAGGGTACCACTAGCGGGGGAGCAGTACTTC.

V usage is TRBV15 and J usage is TRBJ2-5; 7 bases align to TRBD2. V gave up 5 bases and J gave up 2 bases; unmatched junction bases: 8. This CDR3 is built from 15 residues. Germline V gene sequence: CDR1 LNHNV, CDR2 YYDKDF (reference sequence). The CDR3 sequence: CATSHKGGPQETQYF. CDR3 coding DNA: TGTGCCACCAGCCATAAGGGAGGGCCGCAAGAGACCCAGTACTTC.

The J gene is TRBJ1-1, the V gene TRBV7-2; weak D call: TRBD1 (5 bases). This CDR3 contains 13 residues. Germline-derived CDR1 and CDR2 are SGHTA and FQGNSA. Trimming took off 1 base at V and 7 bases at J, with 10 bases between the two ends. The CDR3 DNA is TGTGCCAGCAGCTTAGAAGGGGCGGGTGAAGCTTTCTTT. Residues: CASSLEGAGEAFF.

This clonotype was recorded at least ten times. The chain links TRBV14 to TRBJ1-2, with D perhaps matching TRBD1 (5 bases). CDR3 size: 15 residues. Deletions cut 3 bases from V and 6 bases from J, with 17 bases between. CDR1 and CDR2 (germline): SGHDN, FVKESK. The CDR3 region is CASSQLNQGLDGYTF. In DNA, the CDR3 is TGTGCCAGCAGCCAGCTAAATCAGGGCCTCGATGGCTACACCTTC.

This chain links TRBV11-2 with TRBJ1-6; 7 bases align to TRBD1. Germline V gene data show CDR1 as SGHAT and CDR2 as FQNNGV. CDR3 length equals 16 residues. With 0 bases clipped from V and 9 bases from J, the junction kept 8 bases outside the gene matches. Here the CDR3 DNA reads TGTGCCAGCAGCTTAGAGCCGGGACAGAGGGGTTCACCCCTCCACTTT. It is translated as CASSLEPGQRGSPLHF.

This clonotype was detected a few times. V gene TRBV7-2 combines with J gene TRBJ2-6, with D uncertain. Trimming pared 4 bases from V and 4 bases from J, leaving 11 bases between. Germline assignment: CDR1 SGHTA and CDR2 FQGNSA. The CDR3 totals 15 residues. The CDR3 nucleotides are TGTGCCAGCAGCTCCCGGAAGTGGGGGGCCAACGTCCTGACTTTC. Translating it yields CASSSRKWGANVLTF.

The chain has TRBV7-9 and TRBJ1-1; D perhaps matches TRBD1 (5 bases). Per the germline V gene, CDR1 is SEHNR and CDR2 is FQNEAQ (reference sequence). V was shortened by 8 bases and J by 1 base, with 11 bases between the two germline ends. The CDR3 has 13 amino acids. This CDR3 reads CASLGQRNTEAFF. Written as DNA, the CDR3 is TGTGCCAGCCTTGGACAAAGGAACACTGAAGCTTTCTTT.

The chain is built from TRBV19 and TRBJ1-5, with D maybe TRBD1 (6 bases). Germline assignment: CDR1 LNHDA and CDR2 SQIVND (reference sequence). This CDR3 has 15 residues. V was pared by 2 bases and J by 3 bases, with 11 bases between. CDR3 sequence (DNA): TGTGCCAGTAGTATAACCGGACAGCTCAATCAGCCCCAGCATTTT. It is translated as CASSITGQLNQPQHF.

This clonotype was seen more than once but under ten times. A junction end diverges from the germline sequence, so it may reflect a read error. The rearrangement uses TRBV20-1 and TRBJ1-1; D is unclear. Germline V gives CDR1 DFQATT, CDR2 SNEGSKA (reference sequence). The CDR3 is 12 residues long. DNA for the CDR3: TGCAGTGCTAGAGTGTCCCCGGTGGAAGATTTCTTT. Protein sequence: CSARVSPVEDFF.